A selection of T cell receptor beta chains follows, all from one sample in a study of blood T cell repertoires in COVID-19. Generated by immunoSEQ multiplex PCR, the TCRdb table keeps only in-frame clones and is missing some. The sample includes fewer than 250,000 clones, approximately 81% seen only once; the top ten take about 8.9%. Sequenced: PBMCs or T cells enriched from blood (not recorded which). These receptors originate from a woman aged 50 to 65 with acute COVID-19. CDR3s include the opening cysteine and the closing phenylalanine or tryptophan. Fields, in order: J gene, D gene, V gene, CDR3 protein. A D gene is named only where the DNA matches it firmly.

TRBJ2-3,TRBD1,TRBV7-2,CASSLAFEWGQGDTQYF
TRBJ2-1,TRBD2,TRBV10-3,CAISESKASGDEQFF
TRBJ2-2,TRBD2,TRBV24-1,CATIVAGGTGELFF
TRBJ2-5,TRBD2,TRBV2,CASSRSGGPQETQYF
TRBJ2-1,NA,TRBV28,CASSFREQFF
TRBJ2-7,TRBD1,TRBV11-3,CASRDRGYEQYF
TRBJ1-5,NA,TRBV21-1,CASSRTTVISNQPQHF
TRBJ1-2,NA,TRBV7-2,CASSLQVVVGYTF
TRBJ1-3,TRBD1,TRBV28,CASSLDRGYGNTIYF
TRBJ1-5,NA,TRBV7-2,CASSLVGGESNQPQHF
TRBJ2-1,NA,TRBV7-3,CASSLNSDNEQFF
TRBJ1-4,TRBD1,TRBV13,CASSAGTEHEKLFF
TRBJ1-1,NA,TRBV12-3/TRBV12-4,CASSLSGAEAFF
TRBJ1-2,NA,TRBV29-1,CSATGSGFGYGYTF
TRBJ2-3,NA,TRBV29-1,CSVAPPGIGGTDTQYF
TRBJ2-3,NA,TRBV5-1,CASSSYSTDTQYF
TRBJ1-5,TRBD1,TRBV10-2,CASRGTDFSNQPQHF